The 22 T cell receptor beta chains presented below share a single source sample, sequenced in a study of T cell responses to AZD1222 COVID-19 vaccine (dated by TCRdb to the early 2020s). The library was built by means of the immunoSEQ multiplex PCR assay. TCRdb took over this immuneACCESS table, retaining in-frame rearrangements with V and J assigned. Such tables are incomplete; in checked studies, under half of the missing clones stem from an unresolved V gene, and the remainder is unexplained. The sample table records 240,000 or so clones; just over 90% of these occur just once. Around 0.57% of the sample comes from the top ten. This specimen's time point label, interpreted: baseline before first vaccination. Sequenced material: peripheral blood, taken on day 0 of AZD1222 vaccination. These receptor sequences come from an adult in good health.

Of note for this clone: The same CDR3 also results from other DNA sequences found in this sample. The chain uses TRBV28 and TRBJ2-7, with 9 bases fitting TRBD1. Germline lookup yields CDR1 MDHEN and CDR2 SYDVKM. The CDR3 totals 14 residues. Germline trimming cut 2 bases from V and 4 bases from J; bases unmatched to any gene: 3. Written as DNA, the CDR3 is TGTGCCAGCAGTTTAGGGGGACAGGGTTACGAGCAGTACTTC. Residues: CASSLGGQGYEQYF.

This chain joins TRBV2 and TRBJ2-7; D not certain. Per germline, CDR1 SNHLY and CDR2 FYNNEI. This CDR3 contains 11 residues. The V gene lost 7 bases and the J gene lost 3 bases, with 7 bases spanning the gap. The CDR3 nucleotides read TGTGCCAGCACGGCCGACTACGAGCAGTACTTC. Amino acids: CASTADYEQYF.

V usage is TRBV9 and J usage is TRBJ2-3, with a possible D match to TRBD1 (6 bases). The CDR3 runs 16 residues. Germline CDR1 and CDR2: SGDLS and YYNGEE. V shed 0 bases and J shed 2 bases, with 13 bases lying between them. The CDR3 DNA reads TGTGCCAGCAGCGTAGAGGGACAACTCTACACAGATACGCAGTATTTT. Amino acid sequence: CASSVEGQLYTDTQYF.

The chain uses TRBV18 and TRBJ2-7, with D possibly matching TRBD1 (5 bases). The CDR3 extends over 15 amino acids. Trimming stripped 3 bases from V and 0 bases from J, with 12 bases between. Germline V CDR1 and CDR2: KGHSH, LQKENI. In DNA, the CDR3 is TGTGCCAGCTCACCCTCAGGGTCACCCTCCTACGAGCAGTACTTC. Its translation: CASSPSGSPSYEQYF.

V and J are TRBV4-3 and TRBJ2-7; a possible D gene is TRBD1 (5 bases). The CDR3 is made up of 19 amino acids. The ends were cut back, 3 bases at V and 2 bases at J, with 26 bases in the middle. Germline CDR1 reads LGHNA; CDR2 reads YSLEER. CDR3 bases: TGCGCCAGCAGCCAGGAAGCGACAGCCTGGGGTCATTCTGCCTACGAGCAGTACTTC. This gives the protein CASSQEATAWGHSAYEQYF.

The CDR3 is CASSPQGFNQPQHF. Here the CDR3 DNA reads TGCGCCAGCAGCCCCCAGGGCTTCAATCAGCCCCAGCATTTT. V gene TRBV4-1 combines with J gene TRBJ1-5; TRBD1 is a possible D gene (5 bases). Germline values: CDR1 MGHRA, CDR2 YSYEKL. The CDR3 runs 14 residues. With 4 bases removed from V and 3 bases from J, the gap between germline ends came to 10 bases.

This clone has just a few counts. The chain combines TRBV6-5 with TRBJ1-1; 12 bases align to TRBD1. V trimming: 5 bases; J trimming: 9 bases; junction bases outside the gene matches: 4. This CDR3 has 13 residues. Germline V gene data show CDR1 as MNHEY and CDR2 as SVGAGI. CDR3 protein: CASSRRDRGQAFF. As DNA, the CDR3 is TGTGCCAGCAGTCGCCGGGACAGGGGGCAAGCTTTCTTT.

CDR3 nucleotides: TGTGCCAGCGGACCCGGGACAGCCTCCTCTGGGGCCAACGTCCTGACTTTC. This translates into CASGPGTASSGANVLTF. The V call is TRBV5-4, the J call TRBJ2-6, with 7 nucleotides matching TRBD1. Trimming took 7 bases from V and 0 from J; bases not matched to a gene: 10. The CDR3 length is 17 residues. Germline CDR1 SGHNT, CDR2 YYREEE (reference sequence). Complete variable domain (other parts from reference TRBV5-4 and TRBJ2-6): ETGVTQSPTHLIKTRGQQVTLRCSSQSGHNTVSWYQQALGQGPQFIFQYYREEENGRGNFPPRFSGLQFPNYSSELNVNALELDDSALYLCASGPGTASSGANVLTFGAGSRLTVL.

This chain links TRBV19 with TRBJ2-2; 8 bases agree with TRBD2. With V trimmed by 1 base and J by 5 bases, 6 bases remained unmatched. The CDR3 extends over 16 amino acids. Looked up from germline, CDR1 is LNHDA and CDR2 is SQIVND (reference sequence). CDR3: CASSIAAGGRTGELFF. CDR3 DNA: TGTGCCAGTAGTATAGCTGCGGGGGGCCGGACCGGGGAGCTGTTTTTT.

This chain uses TRBV5-1 with TRBJ2-6, with D possibly matching TRBD1 (5 bases). Germline CDR1 and CDR2: SGHRS and YFSETQ. V was trimmed by 6 bases and J by 1 base, leaving 8 bases between them. This CDR3 comprises 14 residues. The CDR3: CASTDRSGANVLTF. In nucleotides, the CDR3 is TGCGCCAGCACCGACAGATCTGGGGCCAACGTCCTGACTTTC. Full variable domain (remainder filled in from reference TRBV5-1 and TRBJ2-6): KAGVTQTPRYLIKTRGQQVTLSCSPISGHRSVSWYQQTPGQGLQFLFEYFSETQRNKGNFPGRFSGRQFSNSRSEMNVSTLELGDSALYLCASTDRSGANVLTFGAGSRLTVL.

The chain combines TRBV9 with TRBJ2-2; D is possibly TRBD1 (6 bases). The germline V gene encodes CDR1 SGDLS and CDR2 YYNGEE. This CDR3 contains 15 residues. V shed 0 bases and J shed 2 bases, with 8 bases lying between them. CDR3 in DNA: TGTGCCAGCAGCGTAGGACAGGCCAACACCGGGGAGCTGTTTTTT. It codes for CASSVGQANTGELFF.

The chain uses TRBV4-1 and TRBJ2-7, with D unclear. The CDR3 has 11 residues. Germline V gives CDR1 MGHRA, CDR2 YSYEKL. V lost 1 base and J lost 7, with 5 bases in between. The CDR3 DNA follows: TGCGCCAGCAGCCAAGGCCCTGAGCAGTACTTC. This codes for CASSQGPEQYF.

The V and J genes are TRBV28 and TRBJ2-3, with 8 bases identical to TRBD2. V gave up 6 bases and J gave up 6 bases; unmatched junction bases: 14. The CDR3 totals 16 residues. Germline V gives CDR1 MDHEN, CDR2 SYDVKM. In DNA form, the CDR3 reads TGTGCCAGCAGCCTTATAGCGGGACCGGGCCAGGATACGCAGTATTTT. Translated, it gives CASSLIAGPGQDTQYF.

This rearrangement joins TRBV9 to TRBJ2-3; no definite D call. V lost 0 bases to trimming and J lost 1 base, with 9 bases between them. Per the germline V gene, CDR1 is SGDLS and CDR2 is YYNGEE. CDR3 length: 15 residues. CDR3 sequence: CASSVGVVGTDTQYF. In nucleotides, the CDR3 is TGTGCCAGCAGCGTAGGAGTCGTGGGCACAGATACGCAGTATTTT. Full variable domain (missing parts from reference TRBV9 and TRBJ2-3): DSGVTQTPKHLITATGQRVTLRCSPRSGDLSVYWYQQSLDQGLQFLIQYYNGEERAKGNILERFSAQQFPDLHSELNLSSLELGDSALYFCASSVGVVGTDTQYFGPGTRLTVL.

This chain uses TRBV11-2 with TRBJ2-5; D unclear. The CDR3 spans 14 residues. Trimming stripped 1 base from V and 1 base from J, with 7 bases between. Germline V gives CDR1 SGHAT, CDR2 FQNNGV. CDR3 residues: CASSLARTQETQYF. The CDR3 bases are TGTGCCAGCAGCTTAGCGCGGACCCAAGAGACCCAGTACTTC.

V is TRBV29-1 and J is TRBJ2-1, with a weak D call TRBD1 (5 bases). Trimming shortened V by 0 bases and J by 1 base, and 19 bases separated the two germline ends. The CDR3 has 18 amino acids. Germline V gene data show CDR1 as SQVTM and CDR2 as ANQGSEA. CDR3 in DNA: TGCAGCGTTGAAGATCGTTTACCGACAGAGGCTTCCTACAATGAGCAGTTCTTC. Its protein is CSVEDRLPTEASYNEQFF.

This clone was picked up one time. This chain joins TRBV19 and TRBJ2-5, with D uncertain. The CDR3 contains 16 residues. The ends were cut back, 3 bases at V and 5 bases at J, with 19 bases in the middle. The germline V gene has CDR1 LNHDA and CDR2 SQIVND (reference sequence). The CDR3 sequence is CASSIKPGSVGETQYF. The CDR3 DNA reads as TGTGCCAGTAGTATCAAACCGGGCTCCGTCGGGGAGACCCAGTACTTC.

V usage is TRBV3-1 (or the pseudogene TRBV3-2) and J usage is TRBJ1-2, with 7 bases that match TRBD1. Germline V CDR1 and CDR2: LGHDT, YNNKEL (reference sequence). This CDR3 contains 16 residues. After removal of 1 base from V and 4 bases from J, the junction contained 9 bases not matched to a gene. The CDR3 DNA is TGTGCCAGCAGCCAAGGCCCCAGGGGGGCCACCTATGGCTACACCTTC. Protein product: CASSQGPRGATYGYTF.

The gene calls are TRBV7-6 and TRBJ1-2; possibly TRBD1 for D (6 bases). This CDR3 contains 17 residues. With 5 bases removed from V and 4 bases from J, the gap between germline ends came to 23 bases. The germline V gene has CDR1 SGHVS and CDR2 FNYEAQ. This CDR3 reads CASSPLDSGGLPYGYTF. CDR3 sequence (DNA): TGTGCCAGCAGCCCCCTCGATTCGGGGGGGCTTCCCTATGGCTACACCTTC.

The chain employs TRBV2 and TRBJ1-1; D is unclear. The germline gives CDR1 SNHLY, CDR2 FYNNEI. This CDR3 contains 13 residues. Deletions cut 4 bases from V and 10 bases from J, with 16 bases between. Here the CDR3 reads CASSARQMRTAFF. DNA for the CDR3: TGTGCCAGCAGTGCACGGCAAATGAGGACAGCTTTCTTT.

The CDR3 region has the DNA TGTGCCCATGGACGAAACACCGGGGAGCTGTTTTTT. Translated: CAHGRNTGELFF. This chain connects TRBV28 to TRBJ2-2; D is undetermined. CDR1 is MDHEN, CDR2 SYDVKM, per germline. V was pared by 11 bases and J by 2 bases, with 9 bases between. The CDR3 loop spans 12 amino acids.

The chain's CDR3 is CASSPSGNEQFF. CDR3 nucleotide sequence: TGTGCCAGCAGTCCGAGCGGGAATGAGCAGTTCTTC. The gene calls are TRBV6-5 and TRBJ2-1; D might be TRBD2 (6 bases). Per the germline V gene, CDR1 is MNHEY and CDR2 is SVGAGI. The CDR3 length is 12 residues. The germline V and J ends were trimmed by 5 bases and 7 bases, with 9 bases remaining between them.